The 5 T cell receptor beta chains below come from one sample, sequenced in a study of T cells in Graves' hyperthyroidism and ophthalmopathy. The investigators amplified TCR beta CDR3 regions from RNA transcripts. TCR CDR3 underwent first-round RT-PCR with the HTBI primer set. In TCRdb, the multiplex PCR reads were re-called with MiXCR into one record per CDR3 protein. The table shows 500,000 to 800,000 distinct CDR3 sequences, with about 45% occurring only once. The sample taken for sequencing was peripheral blood or thyroid tissue (not recorded which). These receptors originate from an adult man with Graves' disease, either hyperthyroidism or ophthalmopathy (not recorded which).

This clonotype was seen ten or more times. The V call is TRBV10-3, the J call TRBJ2-7; 8 bases agree with TRBD2. This CDR3 spans 14 amino acids. V lost 6 bases to trimming and J lost 4 bases; unmatched junction nucleotides: 8. In germline, CDR1 is ENHRY, CDR2 SYGVKD. CDR3 in amino acids: CAISGLADPYEQYF. The CDR3 nucleotides are TGTGCCATCAGCGGACTAGCAGATCCGTACGAGCAGTACTTC.

This clonotype was seen a few times. The V call is TRBV20-1, the J call TRBJ1-4, with 7 bases fitting TRBD1. Per germline, CDR1 DFQATT and CDR2 SNEGSKA (reference sequence). The V gene end was trimmed by 0 bases and the J gene end by 2 bases; junction bases not matched to a gene: 3. The CDR3 length is 15 residues. DNA for the CDR3: TGCAGTGCTAGAGAGGGGACAGTGACTAATGAAAAACTGTTTTTT. This sequence encodes CSAREGTVTNEKLFF.

V usage is TRBV10-3 and J usage is TRBJ1-2, with D possibly TRBD1 on 6 matching bases. The CDR3 sequence is 12 residues long. Between the trimmed V and J ends, which lost 2 bases and 8 bases, there was a span of 9 bases. Germline V gene lookup returns CDR1 ENHRY and CDR2 SYGVKD. The CDR3: CAISEPGQGYTF. The CDR3 nucleotides read TGTGCCATCAGTGAGCCGGGACAAGGCTACACCTTC.

The gene calls are TRBV7-9 and TRBJ1-5; D is perhaps TRBD1 (6 bases). The V end lost 2 bases, the J end lost 7 bases, and 15 bases lay between the germline ends. From germline, CDR1 is SEHNR and CDR2 FQNEAQ (reference sequence). This CDR3 is built from 15 residues. The CDR3 loop reads CASSLYVGGRQPQHF. CDR3 coding DNA: TGTGCCAGCAGCTTATATGTGGGGGGCCGACAGCCCCAGCATTTT.

Only one count was recorded for this clonotype. This chain's CDR3 is CASSIVGTQGGEQYF. CDR3 DNA: TGTGCCAGTAGTATAGTCGGGACCCAAGGGGGCGAGCAGTACTTC. The V and J genes are TRBV7-9 and TRBJ2-7; weak D call: TRBD1 (6 bases). CDR3 length: 15 residues. V was clipped by 9 bases and J by 6 bases, with 24 bases between them. Germline V CDR1 and CDR2: SEHNR, FQNEAQ (reference sequence).